This TCR beta chain was identified in a study of control samples from healthy donors and cancer patients. Germline lookup yields CDR1 SGHTA and CDR2 FQGTGA. This CDR3 comprises 13 residues. V lost 5 bases and J lost 1, with 8 bases in between. TCRdb keeps only in-frame clones here, not all; method: immunoSEQ multiplex PCR. The sample carries approximately 120,000 clones, roughly 87% recorded once. This TCR derives from a man aged 18 to 35 in good health. The J gene is TRBJ1-1, the V gene TRBV7-3; D call uncertain. Material: blood. The CDR3 loop reads CASSRPGNTEAFF. CDR3 DNA: TGTGCCAGCAGCCGCCCGGGGAACACTGAAGCTTTCTTT. Together with reference TRBV7-3 and TRBJ1-1, the CDR3 gives the full variable domain: GAGVSQTPSNKVTEKGKYVELRCDPISGHTALYWYRQSLGQGPEFLIYFQGTGAADDSGLPNDRFFAVRPEGSVSTLKIQRTERGDSAVYLCASSRPGNTEAFFGQGTRLTVV.